This TCR beta chain was retrieved from a study of blood T cells in healthy people across ages. Through a sample-barcoded 5' primer and a J-beta primer mix, a second PCR was run for 7 to 11 cycles. Each cDNA molecule was tagged by a template-switch adaptor that had 12 random nucleotides. MiXCR, run by TCRdb on the 5' RACE reads, gives a single entry per CDR3 protein. The repertoire holds around 870,000 distinct CDR3 sequences, with about 30% as singletons. V was clipped by 6 bases and J by 4 bases; unmatched bases: 11. Per germline, CDR1 LNHDA and CDR2 SQIVND (reference sequence). The CDR3 covers 15 residues.

The sequencing sample was made of blood. The clonotype was recovered from a woman older than 75 in good health. The chain recombines TRBV19 with TRBJ2-5; 7 nucleotides align to TRBD1. CDR3 DNA sequence: TGTGCCAGTAGCCTCGGGACAGAGAATAGAGAGACCCAGTACTTC. Residues: CASSLGTENRETQYF.